A single sample gave rise to the 9 T cell receptor beta chains below, sequenced in a study of T cell responses to AZD1222 COVID-19 vaccine. Profiling relied on immunoSEQ multiplex PCR, and the TCRdb table lists in-frame clones only, not all of them. The sample includes 50,000 to 70,000 clones, 75% to 90% of them seen just once. Sequences were derived from peripheral blood, sampled 28 days after the second AZD1222 dose. The receptor set was obtained from an adult who received the AZD1222 COVID-19 vaccine.

The chain uses TRBV19 and TRBJ2-7; D ambiguous. This CDR3 has 16 residues. V lost 5 bases and J 2 bases, leaving 19 bases between the germline ends. Germline V gene data show CDR1 as LNHDA and CDR2 as SQIVND (reference sequence). The CDR3 DNA reads TGTGCCAGTAGTTACCAGGCGACCGGGTCTCCCTACGAGCAGTACTTC. This encodes CASSYQATGSPYEQYF.

This chain joins TRBV7-9 and TRBJ1-1; D not certain. CDR1 and CDR2 from the germline V gene are SEHNR and FQNEAQ (reference sequence). V was clipped by 1 base and J by 5 bases, with 8 bases between them. The length of the CDR3 is 13 residues. The CDR3 DNA reads as TGTGCCAGCAGCTTAGTGGCTTTAACTGAAGCTTTCTTT. As protein: CASSLVALTEAFF.

The chain carries TRBV29-1 and TRBJ1-1; D is ambiguous. The ends were cut back, 4 bases at V and 1 base at J, with 10 bases in the middle. The V gene's germline CDR1 is SQVTM and CDR2 ANQGSEA. The CDR3 runs 13 residues. The CDR3 DNA is TGCAGCGTTGTTTACCCGGGGAACACTGAAGCTTTCTTT. Translated, it gives CSVVYPGNTEAFF.

The chain recombines TRBV3-1 (or the pseudogene TRBV3-2) with TRBJ2-7, with 8 positions matching TRBD1. The length of the CDR3 is 15 residues. J was trimmed by 4 bases and V by 4 bases; bases with no gene match: 9. CDR1 is LGHDT, CDR2 YNNKEL, per germline (reference sequence). CDR3 loop: CASSLTGTGGYEQYF. CDR3 sequence (DNA): TGTGCCAGCAGCCTTACCGGGACAGGAGGATACGAGCAGTACTTC.

The chain is built from TRBV2 and TRBJ1-1; 10 nucleotides align to TRBD1. Germline V gene lookup returns CDR1 SNHLY and CDR2 FYNNEI. This CDR3 has 15 residues. Trimming removed 8 bases from V and 4 bases from J; junction bases left unmatched: 10. The CDR3 DNA reads as TGTGCCAGCTCTGGGGACAGGGGAAGGGGCACTGAAGCTTTCTTT. This translates into CASSGDRGRGTEAFF.

The rearrangement joins TRBV4-3 to TRBJ2-7, with D unresolved. The CDR3 is made up of 15 amino acids. The germline CDR1 and CDR2 sequences are LGHNA and YSLEER. V dropped 0 bases and J dropped 2 bases, with 11 bases sitting between them. CDR3 in amino acids: CASSQDRNRPYEQYF. For the CDR3, the DNA is TGCGCCAGCAGCCAAGATCGAAACCGTCCCTACGAGCAGTACTTC.

This chain connects TRBV5-1 to TRBJ2-5, with D perhaps matching TRBD2 (5 bases). The CDR3 is 13 amino acids. Trimming left V 5 bases short and J 5 bases short, with 13 bases between. Germline values: CDR1 SGHRS, CDR2 YFSETQ. The CDR3 protein is CASRRELSETQYF. In DNA form, the CDR3 reads TGCGCCAGCAGGAGGGAGTTATCGGAGACCCAGTACTTC.

CDR3 sequence reads: CASSFTSGHNEQFF. As DNA, the CDR3 is TGCGCCAGCAGCTTCACTAGCGGCCACAATGAGCAGTTCTTC. The chain links TRBV5-1 to TRBJ2-1; 8 bases are a match to TRBD2. The CDR3 spans 14 residues. With 2 bases clipped from V and 5 bases from J, the junction kept 3 bases outside the gene matches. The germline V gene has CDR1 SGHRS and CDR2 YFSETQ.

The CDR3 protein is CAWSVKRGLTNQETQYF. The CDR3 DNA sequence: TGTGCCTGGAGTGTGAAAAGAGGTTTAACGAACCAAGAGACCCAGTACTTC. The genes are TRBV30 and TRBJ2-5, with D unclear. The CDR3 is made up of 17 amino acids. With 0 bases removed from V and 0 bases from J, the gap between germline ends came to 17 bases. Germline CDR1 is GTSNPN and CDR2 is SVGIG (reference sequence).